This TCR beta chain came from a study of T cell repertoires in cytomegalovirus infection. As for the study in general: Recently identified HLA-C-restricted and well-studied HLA-B-restricted CMV epitopes were used. Carrying CMV and the relevant HLA type showed in public TCR beta signatures. Study observations and caveats: Using cumulative public TCR beta family frequency, the authors identified those who carried CMV together with the relevant HLA.

About this clonotype: Its antigen remains unidentified.

V was shortened by 7 bases and J by 5 bases, with 14 bases between the two germline ends. Germline loops: CDR1 SQVTM, CDR2 ANQGSEA. The CDR3 has 13 residues. TCRdb re-derived calls from the reads in MiXCR, one entry per CDR3 protein. Among 700,000 to 850,000 distinct CDR3 sequences listed, less than 35% were seen once. This clonotype originated in a human donor in good health (CMV status not recorded). Some clones in this sample may be carry-over from other donors' samples. J is TRBJ2-2 and V is TRBV29-1; D is unclear. Source: cultured CD8+ T cells from PBMCs, taken from culture after CMV antigen stimulation. This chain's CDR3 is CSADETITGELFF. The CDR3, as DNA: TGCAGCGCCGACGAGACCATTACCGGGGAGCTGTTTTTT.